The 32 T cell receptor beta chains reported below all come from one sample, sequenced in a study of regulatory T cells in long-lasting Graves disease. To make TCR beta libraries, researchers used iRepertoire HTBI primers and Arm-PCR of CDR3 regions. TCRdb redid the calling of the multiplex PCR reads with MiXCR, one entry per CDR3 protein. This sample has 360,000 or so distinct CDR3 sequences, with around 15% found just once. Time point given: newly diagnosed GD, antithyroid drugs for less than 3 months. Researchers made the TCR library from RNA that was extracted from PBMCs. These data were also filed under a second study, of T cells in Graves' hyperthyroidism and ophthalmopathy.

The sequencing here drew on peripheral blood mononuclear cells (PBMCs), taken at new diagnosis, from a patient treated with antithyroid drugs. These receptors were obtained from a woman younger than 30 with Graves disease.

There are many counts of this clonotype. This chain uses TRBV5-6 with TRBJ2-3; no clear D. Germline values: CDR1 SGHDT, CDR2 YYEEEE. V dropped 5 bases and J dropped 6 bases, with 19 bases sitting between them. CDR3 length: 15 amino acids. CDR3 nucleotides: TGTGCCAGCAGTCTACCCCCCGGATCTCACGATACGCAGTATTTT. This sequence encodes CASSLPPGSHDTQYF.

This clonotype came up many times. This chain uses TRBV20-1 with TRBJ1-1; D is perhaps TRBD1 (5 bases). The ends were cut back, 6 bases at V and 8 bases at J, with 22 bases in the middle. Per germline, CDR1 DFQATT and CDR2 SNEGSKA (reference sequence). There are 14 residues in the CDR3. The CDR3 region is CSAPPTGGVGEAFF. Here the CDR3 DNA reads TGCAGTGCCCCCCCCACTGGAGGGGTAGGGGAAGCTTTCTTT.

At least ten counts were recorded for this clonotype. The CDR3 spells CASSPLYSEIMNTGELFF. CDR3 sequence (DNA): TGTGCCAGCTCACCACTTTACTCGGAAATCATGAACACCGGGGAGCTGTTTTTT. This chain connects TRBV18 to TRBJ2-2; D gene ambiguous. CDR3 length: 18 amino acids. Germline V gene sequence: CDR1 KGHSH, CDR2 LQKENI. The ends were cut back, 1 base at V and 1 base at J, with 16 bases in the middle.

This clonotype was seen more than once but under ten times. The chain recombines TRBV28 with TRBJ2-7, with D tentatively TRBD2 (6 bases). V lost 8 bases, J lost 2 bases, and 7 bases lay in between. This CDR3 has 11 residues. Germline V gives CDR1 MDHEN, CDR2 SYDVKM. In nucleotides, the CDR3 is TGTGCCAGCGGGACTCCCTACGAGCAGTACTTC. Residues: CASGTPYEQYF. The variable domain in full, with the rest retrieved from reference TRBV28 and TRBJ2-7, is DVKVTQSSRYLVKRTGEKVFLECVQDMDHENMFWYRQDPGLGLRLIYFSYDVKMKEKGDIPEGYSVSREKKERFSLILESASTNQTSMYLCASGTPYEQYFGPGTRLTVT.

This clonotype occurred many times. The chain couples TRBV3-1 to TRBJ2-5, with D perhaps assigned TRBD1 or TRBD2 (5 bases each). The germline CDR1 and CDR2 sequences are LGHDT and YNNKEL (reference sequence). The length of the CDR3 is 16 residues. Trimming removed 5 bases at V and 2 bases at J, with 18 bases between. The CDR3 protein is CASSDFFGTVQETQYF. For the CDR3, the DNA is TGTGCCAGCAGCGACTTTTTCGGGACGGTGCAAGAGACCCAGTACTTC.

This chain joins TRBV25-1 and TRBJ2-4; 8 bases are shared with TRBD2. Germline CDR1 is MGHDK and CDR2 is SYGVNS. CDR3 length equals 15 residues. The V and J ends lost 4 bases and 0 bases, in that order; junction bases with no gene match: 2. CDR3 nucleotide sequence: TGTGCCAGCAGTGCCCTAGCGGGAGCCAAAAACATTCAGTACTTC. Its protein product is CASSALAGAKNIQYF.

This clonotype was recorded at least ten times. The chain links TRBV6-2 or TRBV6-3 to TRBJ2-1; 8 nucleotides line up with TRBD2. J lost 7 bases, V lost 4 bases, and 6 bases had no gene match. This CDR3 comprises 14 residues. The germline V gene encodes CDR1 MNHEY and CDR2 SVGEGT. DNA of the CDR3: TGTGCCAGCAGTTTGGGACTAGGGCCTAATGAGCAGTTCTTC. Amino acids: CASSLGLGPNEQFF.

This clonotype was observed many times. V and J are TRBV11-2 and TRBJ2-1; 7 bases match TRBD1. From germline, CDR1 is SGHAT and CDR2 FQNNGV. The CDR3 spans 16 residues. Trimming cost V 2 bases and J 0 bases; bases outside gene matches: 4. The CDR3 spells CASSLSGTDSYNEQFF. The CDR3 region has the DNA TGTGCCAGCAGCTTATCCGGGACAGACTCCTACAATGAGCAGTTCTTC.

The rearrangement uses TRBV5-1 and TRBJ1-4, with TRBD1 matching over 7 bases. This CDR3 contains 15 residues. Germline V gene lookup returns CDR1 SGHRS and CDR2 YFSETQ. Trimming cost V 0 bases and J 7 bases; bases outside gene matches: 6. CDR3 nucleotides: TGCGCCAGCAGCTTGGCGGGGACAGAGGGTGAAAAACTGTTTTTT. Residues: CASSLAGTEGEKLFF.

This clonotype has ten or more counts. The V call is TRBV5-1, the J call TRBJ1-2, with TRBD1 matching 8 bases. Trimming removed 0 bases from V and 4 bases from J; junction bases left unmatched: 8. Germline CDR1 and CDR2: SGHRS and YFSETQ. The CDR3 totals 16 residues. In DNA, the CDR3 is TGCGCCAGCAGCTTGGGTCCCGACAGGGGTGGCTATGGCTACACCTTC. It encodes CASSLGPDRGGYGYTF.

This clonotype was seen ten or more times. The rearrangement joins TRBV3-1 to TRBJ2-6, with D perhaps matching TRBD2 (6 bases). V lost 0 bases and J 0 bases, leaving 12 bases between the germline ends. The CDR3 is 18 amino acids. CDR1 LGHDT and CDR2 YNNKEL come from the germline V gene (reference sequence). The CDR3 loop is CASSQEVADLSGANVLTF. The CDR3 DNA reads TGTGCCAGCAGCCAAGAAGTAGCGGATCTCTCTGGGGCCAACGTCCTGACTTTC. The entire variable domain, with the rest obtained from reference TRBV3-1 and TRBJ2-6, is as follows: DTAVSQTPKYLVTQMGNDKSIKCEQNLGHDTMYWYKQDSKKFLKIMFSYNNKELIINETVPNRFSPKSPDKAHLNLHINSLELGDSAVYFCASSQEVADLSGANVLTFGAGSRLTVL.

This clonotype turned up a few times. This rearrangement joins TRBV6-5 to TRBJ1-1; 11 bases map to TRBD1. V was clipped by 4 bases and J by 8 bases; unmatched bases: 9. The CDR3 consists of 15 residues. Germline loops: CDR1 MNHEY, CDR2 SVGAGI. The CDR3 nucleotides read TGTGCCAGCAGTTTTCTGGGGACAGGGGGTTCAGAAGCTTTCTTT. This encodes CASSFLGTGGSEAFF.

This clonotype was counted between two and nine times. The V call is TRBV4-1, the J call TRBJ2-1; 8 bases line up with TRBD1. This CDR3 is built from 19 residues. Germline CDR1 is MGHRA and CDR2 is YSYEKL. V gave up 1 base and J gave up 3 bases; unmatched junction bases: 14. In DNA, the CDR3 is TGCGCCAGCAGCCAAGTGTTATCCCGACAGGGGTACTACTACAATGAGCAGTTCTTC. Translated: CASSQVLSRQGYYYNEQFF.

Only a few counts were recorded for this clonotype. This chain links TRBV28 with TRBJ1-1; a possible D gene is TRBD1 (5 bases). Trimming removed 5 bases at V and 10 bases at J, with 14 bases between. CDR3 size: 12 residues. In germline, CDR1 is MDHEN, CDR2 SYDVKM. The DNA for the CDR3 is TGTGCCAGCAGTCCCCTTCATAGGGGAGCTTTCTTT. Translated, it gives CASSPLHRGAFF.

This clonotype was seen ten or more times. A single base separates this from a much larger clone, so it may be a read error. This chain links TRBV6-1 with TRBJ2-7, with a possible D match to TRBD1 (5 bases). Germline CDR1 and CDR2: MNHNS and SASEGT. Trimming removed 2 bases from V and 3 bases from J, with 5 bases in between. The CDR3 length is 12 residues. CDR3 DNA sequence: TGTGCCAGCAGTGAAAGGGGCTACGAGCAGTACTTC. It codes for CASSERGYEQYF.

This clonotype was detected many times. The CDR3 reads CASSSVRLGWEQFF. As DNA, the CDR3 is TGTGCCAGCAGTTCTGTTAGACTAGGATGGGAGCAGTTCTTC. The chain combines TRBV28 with TRBJ2-1, with D perhaps TRBD2 (6 bases). The V gene's germline CDR1 is MDHEN and CDR2 SYDVKM. The V gene lost 4 bases and the J gene lost 10 bases, with 17 bases spanning the gap. This CDR3 has 14 amino acids.

This clonotype was picked up many times. The CDR3 protein is CASSSTPVGAANTGELFF. The CDR3 DNA reads TGTGCCAGCAGCTCCACTCCCGTCGGAGCCGCGAACACCGGGGAGCTGTTTTTT. The V and J genes are TRBV11-2 and TRBJ2-2, with no clear D. The germline V gene encodes CDR1 SGHAT and CDR2 FQNNGV. The CDR3 consists of 18 residues. Trimming left V 4 bases short and J 0 bases short, with 18 bases between.

V usage is TRBV28 and J usage is TRBJ2-7; TRBD1 matches at 9 bases. The CDR3 sequence is 15 residues long. V was pared by 8 bases and J by 3 bases, with 11 bases of the junction left unmatched. From germline, CDR1 is MDHEN and CDR2 SYDVKM. CDR3 residues: CASSTWTGVSYEQYF. The CDR3 DNA sequence: TGTGCCAGCTCAACTTGGACAGGGGTGAGCTACGAGCAGTACTTC. Variable domain in full (rest from reference TRBV28 and TRBJ2-7): DVKVTQSSRYLVKRTGEKVFLECVQDMDHENMFWYRQDPGLGLRLIYFSYDVKMKEKGDIPEGYSVSREKKERFSLILESASTNQTSMYLCASSTWTGVSYEQYFGPGTRLTVT.

This clonotype was found many times. This rearrangement joins TRBV5-1 to TRBJ1-4; D gene unclear. V was clipped by 0 bases and J by 0 bases, with 6 bases between them. The CDR3 is 15 amino acids. The germline CDR1 and CDR2 sequences are SGHRS and YFSETQ. The CDR3 region is CASSLDGATNEKLFF. The CDR3 DNA is TGCGCCAGCAGCTTGGACGGTGCAACTAATGAAAAACTGTTTTTT. Full variable domain (remainder filled in from reference TRBV5-1 and TRBJ1-4): KAGVTQTPRYLIKTRGQQVTLSCSPISGHRSVSWYQQTPGQGLQFLFEYFSETQRNKGNFPGRFSGRQFSNSRSEMNVSTLELGDSALYLCASSLDGATNEKLFFGSGTQLSVL.

This clonotype was detected only a few times. The chain couples TRBV20-1 to TRBJ2-5; TRBD2 matches 7 bases. J lost 3 bases, V lost 6 bases, and 4 bases had no gene match. The CDR3 is 12 residues long. Germline V CDR1 and CDR2: DFQATT, SNEGSKA (reference sequence). As DNA, the CDR3 is TGCAGTGCCAGCGGGACGGAAGAGACCCAGTACTTC. Encoded protein: CSASGTEETQYF.

This chain uses TRBV5-4 with TRBJ2-1; D gene uncertain. In germline, CDR1 is SGHNT, CDR2 YYREEE (reference sequence). The CDR3 spans 12 residues. V was cut by 4 bases and J by 13 bases, with 15 bases left in between. CDR3 DNA: TGTGCCAGCAGCCCTGAAGACTCCCCTCAGTTCTTC. Translated: CASSPEDSPQFF.

There are many counts of this clonotype. The CDR3: CASSYSTGPQETQYF. In nucleotides, the CDR3 is TGTGCCAGCAGTTACTCGACAGGCCCTCAAGAGACCCAGTACTTC. This sequence joins TRBV28 and TRBJ2-5; perhaps TRBD1 as D (6 bases). Germline lookup yields CDR1 MDHEN and CDR2 SYDVKM. The CDR3 totals 15 residues. Trimming took off 4 bases at V and 2 bases at J, with 14 bases between the two ends.

As for this clonotype: This may come from a read error, since a much larger clone is one base off. The V gene is TRBV5-1, the J gene TRBJ2-1; D gene unclear. Germline lookup yields CDR1 SGHRS and CDR2 YFSETQ. The CDR3 covers 14 residues. For the CDR3, the DNA is TGCGCCAACAGCTTGGCTGCCATCAACAATGAGCAGTTCTTC. Its protein is CANSLAAINNEQFF.

The rearrangement joins TRBV20-1 to TRBJ1-2, with no clear D. Germline V gene lookup returns CDR1 DFQATT and CDR2 SNEGSKA (reference sequence). The CDR3 totals 12 residues. Trimming removed 3 bases from V and 6 bases from J, with 11 bases in between. CDR3 sequence (DNA): TGCAGTGCTAGTGTCCCCCCCGATGGCTACACCTTC. It yields the protein CSASVPPDGYTF.

About this clonotype: The junction differs from germline at one of its ends, possibly a read error. The chain combines TRBV5-8 with TRBJ1-6; D not resolved. The germline V gene has CDR1 SGHTS and CDR2 YDEGEE. This CDR3 has 15 amino acids. This CDR3 reads CASRLGGRTNSPLHF. The CDR3 nucleotides are TGTGCCAGCCGCTTGGGTGGTAGGACGAATTCACCCCTCCACTTT. The complete variable domain, with remaining parts taken from reference TRBV5-8 and TRBJ1-6, reads EAGVTQSPTHLIKTRGQQATLRCSPISGHTSVYWYQQALGLGLQFLLWYDEGEERNRGNFPPRFSGRQFPNYSSELNVNALELEDSALYLCASRLGGRTNSPLHFGNGTRLTVT.

Details on this clonotype: Being one base from a much bigger clone, this may be a read error. The chain joins TRBV11-2 to TRBJ2-7; 10 nucleotides match TRBD2. The CDR3 extends over 16 amino acids. Germline V gene data show CDR1 as SGHAT and CDR2 as FQNNGV. The CDR3 region has the DNA TGTGCCAGCAGCTTTACTAGCGGGACTACCTCCTACGGGCAGTACTTC. It is translated as CASSFTSGTTSYGQYF.

This clonotype was picked up many times. V usage is TRBV12-3 or TRBV12-4 and J usage is TRBJ1-2, with D unresolved. Trimming removed 8 bases at V and 1 base at J, with 14 bases between. The CDR3 is made up of 14 amino acids. Written as DNA, the CDR3 is TGTGCCAGCGGCCGGGGAGGACTTAACTATGGCTACACCTTC. Its translation is CASGRGGLNYGYTF.

There are many counts of this clonotype. The chain is built from TRBV5-5 and TRBJ2-2; possibly TRBD1 for D (5 bases). Deletions cut 5 bases from V and 5 bases from J, with 7 bases between. Looked up from germline, CDR1 is SGHKS and CDR2 is YYEKEE (reference sequence). The CDR3 runs 12 residues. The CDR3 DNA is TGTGCCAGCAGGGGGCATACCGGGGAGCTGTTTTTT. Amino acid sequence: CASRGHTGELFF.

This clonotype showed up just a few times. The chain recombines TRBV9 with TRBJ2-1; no clear D. The V gene lost 0 bases and the J gene lost 0 bases, with 7 bases spanning the gap. CDR3 length: 15 amino acids. The germline V gene has CDR1 SGDLS and CDR2 YYNGEE. This chain's CDR3 is CASSVERVSYNEQFF. In nucleotides, the CDR3 is TGTGCCAGCAGCGTAGAAAGAGTCTCCTACAATGAGCAGTTCTTC.

This clonotype was seen repeatedly, ten times or more. This rearrangement joins TRBV28 to TRBJ2-5; D ambiguous. Trimming took 3 bases from V and 5 from J, leaving 10 bases between them. The CDR3 covers 13 residues. Germline CDR1 and CDR2: MDHEN and SYDVKM. The CDR3 here is CASSLYWRETQYF. CDR3 sequence (DNA): TGTGCCAGCAGTTTGTACTGGCGGGAGACCCAGTACTTC.

The chain couples TRBV7-9 to TRBJ2-2, with D unclear. Germline CDR1 is SEHNR and CDR2 is FQNEAQ (reference sequence). This CDR3 is built from 13 residues. The V end lost 5 bases, the J end lost 5 bases, and 9 bases lay between the germline ends. The DNA of the CDR3 is TGTGCCAGCAGCATACACGAAACCGGGGAGCTGTTTTTT. Protein product: CASSIHETGELFF.

The table lists this clonotype with many counts. The gene calls are TRBV7-8 and TRBJ1-2; D not resolved. Per the germline V gene, CDR1 is SGHVS and CDR2 is FQNEAQ. V lost 2 bases and J 7 bases, leaving 8 bases between the germline ends. This CDR3 region has 12 residues. The CDR3 nucleotides are TGTGCCAGCAGCTTAACGGACCGTGGCTACACCTTC. Its protein product is CASSLTDRGYTF.